Following are 27 T cell receptor beta chains from one sample sequenced in a study of blood T cell repertoires in COVID-19. Repertoires were generated with immunoSEQ multiplex PCR, while TCRdb's copy carries only in-frame clones and drops some. This sample yields approximately 62,000 clones, of which around four fifths are seen a single time; around 6% belongs to the top ten. Sequenced: peripheral blood. These receptor sequences come from a woman aged 45 to 65 with active or convalescent COVID-19.

This clone was found once. The chain joins TRBV5-1 to TRBJ1-2, with TRBD1 as a possible D gene (5 bases). CDR3 size: 15 residues. Trimming took off 4 bases at V and 1 base at J, with 14 bases between the two ends. Germline V gene lookup returns CDR1 SGHRS and CDR2 YFSETQ. As DNA, the CDR3 is TGCGCCAGCAGCGAAGGGACGGGACTTAACTATGGCTACACCTTC. This translates into CASSEGTGLNYGYTF.

The genes are TRBV6-5 and TRBJ2-5, with D possibly matching TRBD2 (6 bases). Trimming stripped 2 bases from V and 7 bases from J, with 8 bases between. CDR1 MNHEY and CDR2 SVGAGI come from the germline V gene. The CDR3 spans 12 residues. CDR3 DNA sequence: TGTGCCAGCAGTTACCCCGGGGGGACCCAGTACTTC. This translates into CASSYPGGTQYF.

The CDR3, as DNA: TGTGCCAGCAGCCAAGATAACGGGGGGAGAGAGACCCAGTACTTC. The encoded protein is CASSQDNGGRETQYF. The V gene is TRBV3-1 (or the pseudogene TRBV3-2), the J gene TRBJ2-5; TRBD2 aligns across 7 bases. The CDR3 spans 15 residues. Germline assignment: CDR1 LGHDT and CDR2 YNNKEL (reference sequence). V lost 0 bases, J lost 4 bases, and 5 bases stayed unmatched.

This clone is a singleton in its sample. The chain uses TRBV4-2 and TRBJ2-7, with TRBD2 matching 8 bases. The CDR3 is made up of 15 amino acids. Germline CDR1 is LGHNA and CDR2 is YNFKEQ. V was pared by 0 bases and J by 0 bases, with 1 base of the junction left unmatched. The CDR3 bases are TGTGCCAGCAGCCAAGATACTAGCGGCTCCTACGAGCAGTACTTC. Encoded protein: CASSQDTSGSYEQYF.

J is TRBJ1-6 and V is TRBV2; D is undetermined. Germline V gene data show CDR1 as SNHLY and CDR2 as FYNNEI. This CDR3 has 15 residues. Deletions cut 2 bases from V and 9 bases from J, with 14 bases between. Here the CDR3 DNA reads TGTGCCAGCAGTGAACGGTCCAGGATTACTTCACCCCTCCACTTT. Translation gives CASSERSRITSPLHF.

The gene calls are TRBV19 and TRBJ1-1, with 10 bases aligning to TRBD1. This CDR3 has 13 amino acids. Germline lookup yields CDR1 LNHDA and CDR2 SQIVND (reference sequence). V shed 11 bases, J shed 11 bases, and the junction held 14 bases outside the gene matches. The CDR3, as DNA: TGTGCCGTTAGGGACAGGGGCCACATAGGGGCTTTCTTT. This gives the protein CAVRDRGHIGAFF.

This chain joins TRBV29-1 and TRBJ2-5; D perhaps matches TRBD1 (5 bases). The CDR3 is made up of 13 amino acids. Trimming left V 4 bases short and J 5 bases short, with 14 bases between. Per the germline V gene, CDR1 is SQVTM and CDR2 is ANQGSEA. CDR3 sequence (DNA): TGCAGCGTTGTAGGCCAGGGAAGCGAGACCCAGTACTTC. This codes for CSVVGQGSETQYF.

This chain joins TRBV7-2 and TRBJ2-7; no firm D call. V lost 1 base and J lost 0, with 13 bases in between. The CDR3 is 16 amino acids. CDR1 SGHTA and CDR2 FQGNSA come from the germline V gene. The chain's CDR3 is CASSLEPGYRSYEQYF. The DNA of the CDR3 is TGTGCCAGCAGCTTAGAGCCAGGCTACCGCTCCTACGAGCAGTACTTC.

The chain combines TRBV11-2 with TRBJ1-3; 7 bases are a match to TRBD1. J was trimmed by 0 bases and V by 7 bases; bases with no gene match: 6. The CDR3 spans 15 residues. Germline CDR1 and CDR2: SGHAT and FQNNGV. The CDR3 coding sequence is TGTGCCAGCAACCAGGGGGTGAACTCTGGAAACACCATATATTTT. Translation: CASNQGVNSGNTIYF.

This chain uses TRBV29-1 with TRBJ1-2, with 7 bases that match TRBD1. From germline, CDR1 is SQVTM and CDR2 ANQGSEA. The junction had 12 bases not matched to a gene; V was cut back by 3 bases and J by 8 bases. The CDR3 extends over 14 amino acids. CDR3 nucleotides: TGCAGCGTTGACCCGACAGGGCGTAGAGGGGGCTACACCTTC. Protein sequence: CSVDPTGRRGGYTF.

The chain is built from TRBV3-1 (or the pseudogene TRBV3-2) and TRBJ1-5; 8 bases match TRBD1. The trim removed 4 bases at V and 4 bases at J, leaving 6 bases unmatched. Per the germline V gene, CDR1 is LGHDT and CDR2 is YNNKEL (reference sequence). The CDR3 extends over 15 amino acids. The CDR3 sequence: CASSPTGGVNQPQHF. The CDR3 DNA follows: TGTGCCAGCAGCCCCACAGGGGGGGTAAATCAGCCCCAGCATTTT.

This clone appeared a few times. V gene TRBV29-1 combines with J gene TRBJ2-7; 13 nucleotides align to TRBD2. Looked up from germline, CDR1 is SQVTM and CDR2 is ANQGSEA. The V gene end was trimmed by 4 bases and the J gene end by 7 bases; junction bases not matched to a gene: 1. The CDR3 sequence is 12 residues long. The CDR3 DNA sequence: TGCAGCGTTGGACTAGCGGGAGGTGAGCAGTACTTC. Translating it yields CSVGLAGGEQYF.

This chain uses TRBV13 with TRBJ1-2; D not certain. The CDR3 totals 14 residues. Germline V CDR1 and CDR2: PRHDT, FYEKMQ (reference sequence). The germline V and J ends were trimmed by 2 bases and 8 bases, with 15 bases remaining between them. The CDR3 DNA follows: TGTGCCAGCAGCTTAACCTGGGTGGGCGAGGGCTACACCTTC. Translating gives CASSLTWVGEGYTF.

J is TRBJ2-3 and V is TRBV4-1; 8 bases line up with TRBD1. The CDR3 loop spans 16 amino acids. Germline V gives CDR1 MGHRA, CDR2 YSYEKL. After removal of 5 bases from V and 2 bases from J, the junction contained 9 bases not matched to a gene. The CDR3: CASSFANRGNTDTQYF. The CDR3 nucleotides are TGCGCCAGCAGCTTTGCCAACAGGGGGAACACAGATACGCAGTATTTT.

This chain links TRBV7-3 with TRBJ2-3, with 10 bases that match TRBD2. Germline CDR1 reads SGHTA; CDR2 reads FQGTGA. After removal of 2 bases from V and 5 bases from J, the junction contained 7 bases not matched to a gene. The CDR3 extends over 16 amino acids. DNA of the CDR3: TGTGCCAGCAGCTTATGGTCTAGCGGGGGCGGAGATACGCAGTATTTT. Translation: CASSLWSSGGGDTQYF.

The chain joins TRBV6-6 to TRBJ2-1; perhaps TRBD2 as D (5 bases). The V and J ends lost 8 bases and 0 bases respectively, with 8 bases between them. This CDR3 is built from 13 residues. Germline-derived CDR1 and CDR2 are MNHNY and SVGAGI (reference sequence). Here the CDR3 reads CASRLPSYNEQFF. As DNA, the CDR3 is TGTGCCAGCCGACTACCCTCCTACAATGAGCAGTTCTTC.

This CDR3 reads CATSDPSRGFYGYTF. CDR3 DNA sequence: TGTGCCACCAGTGACCCAAGTCGGGGTTTCTATGGCTACACCTTC. The chain carries TRBV24-1 and TRBJ1-2; no firm D call. CDR3 size: 15 residues. Trimming took off 4 bases at V and 4 bases at J, with 15 bases between the two ends. CDR1 is KGHDR, CDR2 SFDVKD, per germline.

The rearrangement uses TRBV28 and TRBJ1-6; tentatively, D is TRBD1 (5 bases). The V gene's germline CDR1 is MDHEN and CDR2 SYDVKM. The CDR3 is 18 residues long. V was shortened by 5 bases and J by 0 bases, with 17 bases between the two germline ends. CDR3 sequence reads: CASSMQGLWSSYNSPLHF. The CDR3 DNA reads TGTGCCAGCAGTATGCAGGGTTTATGGAGCTCCTATAATTCACCCCTCCACTTT.

This clone has just one count. The V and J genes are TRBV15 and TRBJ2-2; 10 bases agree with TRBD1. J lost 5 bases, V lost 6 bases, and 9 bases had no gene match. The CDR3 is 16 residues long. Per germline, CDR1 LNHNV and CDR2 YYDKDF (reference sequence). The CDR3: CATRTGGLGRTGELFF. The DNA of the CDR3 is TGTGCCACCAGGACAGGGGGCCTTGGGAGGACCGGGGAGCTGTTTTTT.

This sequence joins TRBV19 and TRBJ1-6; possibly TRBD1 for D (5 bases). This CDR3 spans 16 amino acids. V lost 3 bases to trimming and J lost 7 bases, with 16 bases between them. Germline-derived CDR1 and CDR2 are LNHDA and SQIVND (reference sequence). The DNA for the CDR3 is TGTGCCAGTAGTATCCAGGGTGCGCCATTAAATTCACCCCTCCACTTT. This gives the protein CASSIQGAPLNSPLHF.

The J gene is TRBJ1-2, the V gene TRBV7-8; D may be TRBD1 (5 bases). V was clipped by 4 bases and J by 4 bases, with 7 bases between them. The CDR3 covers 12 residues. CDR1 is SGHVS, CDR2 FQNEAQ, per germline. The CDR3 loop reads CASSSDSYGYTF. The CDR3 DNA reads as TGTGCCAGCAGCTCAGACAGCTATGGCTACACCTTC.

This clone was counted only a few times. The chain combines TRBV5-1 with TRBJ1-5; 8 bases agree with TRBD1. V was clipped by 4 bases and J by 4 bases; unmatched bases: 4. The CDR3 has 14 amino acids. Germline loops: CDR1 SGHRS, CDR2 YFSETQ. The CDR3 spells CASSVGTGNQPQHF. In DNA form, the CDR3 reads TGCGCCAGCAGCGTAGGGACAGGTAATCAGCCCCAGCATTTT.

The rearrangement links TRBV27 to TRBJ2-1; D not resolved. Germline lookup yields CDR1 MNHEY and CDR2 SMNVEV (reference sequence). V lost 3 bases and J 0 bases, leaving 9 bases between the germline ends. The length of the CDR3 is 15 residues. The CDR3 coding sequence is TGTGCCAGCAGTTTGGCCACTACCTCCTACAATGAGCAGTTCTTC. Translated: CASSLATTSYNEQFF.

The sample holds one count of this clone. CDR3 protein: CASSSAVRDRGSYEQYF. CDR3 bases: TGTGCCAGCAGCTCCGCCGTCCGGGACAGGGGCTCCTACGAGCAGTACTTC. This chain links TRBV11-3 with TRBJ2-7, with 10 bases that match TRBD1. J gave up 0 bases and V 4 bases, and 9 bases lay outside the gene matches. The CDR3 runs 17 residues. Germline loops: CDR1 SGHNT, CDR2 YENEEA.

The gene calls are TRBV19 and TRBJ1-5; TRBD1 matches at 8 bases. Per germline, CDR1 LNHDA and CDR2 SQIVND (reference sequence). V shed 3 bases, J shed 4 bases, and the junction held 8 bases outside the gene matches. The CDR3 totals 16 residues. CDR3 nucleotide sequence: TGTGCCAGTAGTATCGACGGACAGGGCGGGAATCAGCCCCAGCATTTT. Translating it yields CASSIDGQGGNQPQHF. The whole variable domain, filled in from reference TRBV19 and TRBJ1-5, reads DGGITQSPKYLFRKEGQNVTLSCEQNLNHDAMYWYRQDPGQGLRLIYYSQIVNDFQKGDIAEGYSVSREKKESFPLTVTSAQKNPTAFYLCASSIDGQGGNQPQHFGDGTRLSIL.

This clone appeared a single time. The chain has TRBV11-3 and TRBJ2-1, with TRBD1 matching 9 bases. Germline assignment: CDR1 SGHNT and CDR2 YENEEA. The CDR3 length is 15 residues. The V segment lost 5 bases and the J segment 6 bases; nucleotides outside the gene matches: 8. This CDR3 reads CASSQGGQGSNEQFF. CDR3 DNA: TGTGCCAGCAGCCAAGGGGGACAGGGTTCCAATGAGCAGTTCTTC.

This clone was counted at least ten times. This chain links TRBV4-2 with TRBJ2-6, with 11 nucleotides matching TRBD2. The junction had 2 bases not matched to a gene; V was cut back by 0 bases and J by 1 base. The CDR3 runs to 18 residues. Germline V gene lookup returns CDR1 LGHNA and CDR2 YNFKEQ. CDR3 sequence reads: CASSQETSGSSGANVLTF. DNA for the CDR3: TGTGCCAGCAGCCAAGAAACTAGCGGGAGTTCTGGGGCCAACGTCCTGACTTTC.